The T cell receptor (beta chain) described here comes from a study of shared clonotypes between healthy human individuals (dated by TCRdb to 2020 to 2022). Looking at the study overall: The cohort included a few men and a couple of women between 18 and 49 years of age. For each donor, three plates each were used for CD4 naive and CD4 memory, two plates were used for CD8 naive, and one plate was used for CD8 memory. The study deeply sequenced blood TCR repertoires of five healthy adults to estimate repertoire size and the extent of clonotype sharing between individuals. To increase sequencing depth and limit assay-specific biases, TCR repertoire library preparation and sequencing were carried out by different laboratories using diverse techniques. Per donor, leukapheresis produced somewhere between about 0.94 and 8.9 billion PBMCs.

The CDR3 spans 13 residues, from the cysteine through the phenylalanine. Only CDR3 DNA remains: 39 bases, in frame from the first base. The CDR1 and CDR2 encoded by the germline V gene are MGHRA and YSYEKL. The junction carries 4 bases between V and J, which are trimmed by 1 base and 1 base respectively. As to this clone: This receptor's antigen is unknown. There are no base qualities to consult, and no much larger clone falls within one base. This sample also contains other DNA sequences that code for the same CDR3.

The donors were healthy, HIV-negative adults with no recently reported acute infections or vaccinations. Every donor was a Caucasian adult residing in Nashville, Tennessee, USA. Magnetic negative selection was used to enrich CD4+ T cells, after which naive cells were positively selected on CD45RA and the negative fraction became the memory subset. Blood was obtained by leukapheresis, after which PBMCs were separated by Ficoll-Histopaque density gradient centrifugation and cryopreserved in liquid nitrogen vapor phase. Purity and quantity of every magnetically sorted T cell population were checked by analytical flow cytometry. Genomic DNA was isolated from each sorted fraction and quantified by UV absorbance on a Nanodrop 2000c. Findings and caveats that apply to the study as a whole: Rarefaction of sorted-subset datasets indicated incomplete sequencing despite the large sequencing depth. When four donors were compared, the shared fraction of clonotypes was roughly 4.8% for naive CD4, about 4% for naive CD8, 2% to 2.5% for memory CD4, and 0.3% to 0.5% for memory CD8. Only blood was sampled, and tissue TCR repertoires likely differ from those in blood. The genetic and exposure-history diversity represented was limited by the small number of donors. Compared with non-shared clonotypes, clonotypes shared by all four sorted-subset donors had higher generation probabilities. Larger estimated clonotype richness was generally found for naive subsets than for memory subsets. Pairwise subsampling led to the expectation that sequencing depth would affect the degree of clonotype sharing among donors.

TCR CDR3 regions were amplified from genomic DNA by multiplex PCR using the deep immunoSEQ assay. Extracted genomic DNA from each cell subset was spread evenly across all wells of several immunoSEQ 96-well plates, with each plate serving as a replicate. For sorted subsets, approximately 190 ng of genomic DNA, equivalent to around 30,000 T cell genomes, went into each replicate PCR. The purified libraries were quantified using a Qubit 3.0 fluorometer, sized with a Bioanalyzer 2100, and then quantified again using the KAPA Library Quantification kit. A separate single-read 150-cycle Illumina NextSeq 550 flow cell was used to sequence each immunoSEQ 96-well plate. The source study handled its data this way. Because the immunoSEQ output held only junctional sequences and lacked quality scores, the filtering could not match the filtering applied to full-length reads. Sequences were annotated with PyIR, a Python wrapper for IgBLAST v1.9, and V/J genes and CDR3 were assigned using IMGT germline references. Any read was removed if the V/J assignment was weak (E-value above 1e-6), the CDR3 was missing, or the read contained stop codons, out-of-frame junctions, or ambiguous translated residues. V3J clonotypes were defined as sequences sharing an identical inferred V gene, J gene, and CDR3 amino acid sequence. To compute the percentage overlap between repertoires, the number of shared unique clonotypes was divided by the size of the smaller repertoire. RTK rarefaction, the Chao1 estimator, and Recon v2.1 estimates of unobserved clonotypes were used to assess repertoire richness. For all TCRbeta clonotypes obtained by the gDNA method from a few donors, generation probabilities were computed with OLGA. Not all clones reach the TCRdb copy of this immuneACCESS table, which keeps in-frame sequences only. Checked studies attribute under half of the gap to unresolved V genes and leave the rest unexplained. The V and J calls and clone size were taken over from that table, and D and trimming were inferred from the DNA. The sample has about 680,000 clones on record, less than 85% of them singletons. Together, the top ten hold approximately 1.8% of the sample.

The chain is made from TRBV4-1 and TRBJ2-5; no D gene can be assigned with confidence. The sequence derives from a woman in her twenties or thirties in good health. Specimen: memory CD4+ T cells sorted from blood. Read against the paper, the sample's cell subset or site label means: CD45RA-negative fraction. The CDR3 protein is CASSQGIQETQYF. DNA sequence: TGCGCCAGCAGCCAAGGGATCCAAGAGACCCAGTACTTC.